These T cell receptor beta chains were read from a single sample in a study of identical twins. TCRdb itself ran the 5' RACE reads through MiXCR, one entry per CDR3 protein. The table has about 690,000 distinct CDR3 sequences, around 6% seen once. The sequencing input was naive T cells sorted from blood. These TCRs come from a man aged 18 to 35 in good health. Each CDR3 is given with its conserved first and last residue. The D gene is left open where the match is weak. Not every row has a clone size; where given, it reads once, few, many or a size class.

TRBV14	15	few	TRBJ2-7	TRBD1	TGTGCCAGCAGCCAAGCAAAACAGGGGATCTACGAGCAGTACTTC	CASSQAKQGIYEQYF
TRBV7-9	17	few	TRBJ2-4	NA	TGTGCCAGCAGCTTAGCAAACGGGGGGACAAATACGGGCATTCAGTACTTC	CASSLANGGTNTGIQYF
TRBV3-1	21	few	TRBJ1-1	NA	TGTGCCAGCAGCCAAGTCATAGTGTCTGTACAGTCACTTACAATGAACACTGAAGCTTTCTTT	CASSQVIVSVQSLTMNTEAFF
TRBV27	16	many	TRBJ1-5	TRBD1	TGTGCCAGCACCAATCTCGGACAGGGAGTAAATCAGCCCCAGCATTTT	CASTNLGQGVNQPQHF
TRBV29-1	13	many	TRBJ2-2	NA	TGCAGCGTTGGAGCAGGAATCACCGGGGAGCTGTTTTTT	CSVGAGITGELFF
TRBV30	11	NA	TRBJ2-7	NA	TGTGCCTGGAGTGTTAAGGGCGAGCAGTACTTC	CAWSVKGEQYF
TRBV6-2/TRBV6-3	17	NA	TRBJ2-7	TRBD2	TGTGCCAGCAGTTACTCGTCACTCCTAGCGGAAATATACGAGCAGTACTTC	CASSYSSLLAEIYEQYF
TRBV7-6	11	NA	TRBJ2-1	NA	TGTGCCAGCAGCTCGGGGGACTTGCAGTTCTTC	CASSSGDLQFF
TRBV7-9	16	NA	TRBJ1-5	NA	TGTGCCAGCAGCTCCTCAGGGGCGGGTAGCAATCAGCCCCAGCATTTT	CASSSSGAGSNQPQHF
TRBV4-2	14	many	TRBJ2-3	NA	TGTGCCAGCAGCCAAGTCGAACCGACAGATACGCAGTATTTT	CASSQVEPTDTQYF
TRBV5-4	13	NA	TRBJ2-3	TRBD1	TGTGCCAGCAGCCCCTTACAGGGGGCTACGCAGTATTTT	CASSPLQGATQYF
TRBV15	15	many	TRBJ2-3	TRBD2	TGTGCCACCAGCTTTAGCGGGAGTTCGGCAGATACGCAGTATTTT	CATSFSGSSADTQYF
TRBV5-1	14	few	TRBJ1-1	NA	TGCGCCAGCAGCATCTGGACGGCGAACACTGAAGCTTTCTTT	CASSIWTANTEAFF
TRBV3-1	14	few	TRBJ2-1	NA	TGTGCCAGCAGCCAGGGCGTCCTGGGCGATGAGCAGTTCTTC	CASSQGVLGDEQFF
TRBV9	17	NA	TRBJ2-7	TRBD2	TGTGCCAGCAGCCCCAAGGCTTCACTAGCGGGGCCCTACGAGCAGTACTTC	CASSPKASLAGPYEQYF
TRBV14	16	NA	TRBJ2-2	NA	TGTGCCAGCAGCCAGATGACAAGTACCCGGACCGGGGAGCTGTTTTTT	CASSQMTSTRTGELFF
TRBV20-1	15	many	TRBJ2-7	TRBD1	TGCAGTGCTAGGTTTTTAGGGACAGGGGCACTCGAGCAGTACTTC	CSARFLGTGALEQYF
TRBV12-3/TRBV12-4	17	many	TRBJ1-1	NA	TGTGCCAGCAGTTTTCGGGGGGCAGCCCTGGGAAACACTGAAGCTTTCTTT	CASSFRGAALGNTEAFF
TRBV24-1	16	few	TRBJ2-2	TRBD2	TGTGCCACCAGTGATCCGGGGGGAGATAACACCGGGGAGCTGTTTTTT	CATSDPGGDNTGELFF
TRBV4-2	15	few	TRBJ2-1	TRBD1	TGTGCCAGCAGCCAAAGGGGACAGACCTACAATGAGCAGTTCTTC	CASSQRGQTYNEQFF
TRBV7-2	13	many	TRBJ2-1	NA	TGTGCCAGCAGCCCCACTTACGCGAATGAGCAGTTCTTC	CASSPTYANEQFF
TRBV5-8	17	few	TRBJ2-1	NA	TGTGCCAGCAGCTTGGCCACCCTCGGGAGCTCCTACAATGAGCAGTTCTTC	CASSLATLGSSYNEQFF
TRBV29-1	12	many	TRBJ2-1	NA	TGCAGCGTTGAAAAGGCAGGCAATGAGCAGTTCTTC	CSVEKAGNEQFF
TRBV24-1	12	many	TRBJ2-1	TRBD1	TGTGCCACCAGTGATGATAGACAGGGTCAGTTCTTC	CATSDDRQGQFF
TRBV12-3/TRBV12-4	11	NA	TRBJ2-7	NA	TGTGCCAGCAGTTTGCTTCGCGAGCAGTACTTC	CASSLLREQYF
TRBV5-1	14	NA	TRBJ2-5	NA	TGCGCCAGCAGCGAAGGACCCAGTAGGGAGACCCAGTACTTC	CASSEGPSRETQYF
TRBV7-9	13	NA	TRBJ2-1	TRBD2	TGTGCCAGCAGCTCGGGACTAGCGGATGAGCAGTTCTTC	CASSSGLADEQFF
TRBV9	15	many	TRBJ2-1	NA	TGTGCCAGCAGCCCCTGGGTTAGCGGAAACAATGAGCAGTTCTTC	CASSPWVSGNNEQFF
TRBV6-5	16	NA	TRBJ1-5	TRBD1	TGTGCCAGCAGTTACTCAGGTGGACAGGGCTCTCAGCCCCAGCATTTT	CASSYSGGQGSQPQHF
TRBV10-3	17	many	TRBJ1-1	TRBD1	TGTGCCACGACGGGACAGGGGGCAGCGGATGGAAACACTGAAGCTTTCTTT	CATTGQGAADGNTEAFF
TRBV28	17	many	TRBJ2-5	TRBD1	TGTGCCAGCAGGGGGGTTAGGCAGGGGGTGTACCAAGAGACCCAGTACTTC	CASRGVRQGVYQETQYF
TRBV20-1	13	NA	TRBJ2-7	NA	TGCAGTGCGCGCACGGCCAACACCTACGAGCAGTACTTC	CSARTANTYEQYF
TRBV20-1	12	many	TRBJ2-1	NA	TGCAGTGCTAGCCGACGAGGGGAGGAGCAGTTCTTC	CSASRRGEEQFF
TRBV30	14	NA	TRBJ1-5	TRBD1	TGTGCCTGGAGGCGAGGGGGCAACAATCAGCCCCAGCATTTT	CAWRRGGNNQPQHF
TRBV6-5	16	NA	TRBJ2-1	NA	TGTGCCAGCAGTTTAAGATCGGACCTTCCTCTTAATGAGCAGTTCTTC	CASSLRSDLPLNEQFF
TRBV20-1	12	many	TRBJ2-1	TRBD1	TGCAGTGCCAGGGGGACAGCTGGGGAGCAGTTCTTC	CSARGTAGEQFF
TRBV29-1	12	many	TRBJ1-4	NA	TGCAGCGTTGGCGGACAGAGCGAAAAACTGTTTTTT	CSVGGQSEKLFF
TRBV29-1	12	NA	TRBJ2-5	NA	TGCAGCGTTGAGGCCCGCCAAGAGACCCAGTACTTC	CSVEARQETQYF
TRBV20-1	14	few	TRBJ2-7	TRBD2	TGCAGTGCTCTACCCCTAGCGGAGCCCTACGAGCAGTACTTC	CSALPLAEPYEQYF
TRBV6-1	13	many	TRBJ1-4	NA	TGTGCCAGCAGTGGGCAGATTAATGAAAAACTGTTTTTT	CASSGQINEKLFF
TRBV7-2	14	many	TRBJ1-1	TRBD1	TGTGCCAGCAGCTTTTGGGGACAGGGGCGTGAAGCTTTCTTT	CASSFWGQGREAFF